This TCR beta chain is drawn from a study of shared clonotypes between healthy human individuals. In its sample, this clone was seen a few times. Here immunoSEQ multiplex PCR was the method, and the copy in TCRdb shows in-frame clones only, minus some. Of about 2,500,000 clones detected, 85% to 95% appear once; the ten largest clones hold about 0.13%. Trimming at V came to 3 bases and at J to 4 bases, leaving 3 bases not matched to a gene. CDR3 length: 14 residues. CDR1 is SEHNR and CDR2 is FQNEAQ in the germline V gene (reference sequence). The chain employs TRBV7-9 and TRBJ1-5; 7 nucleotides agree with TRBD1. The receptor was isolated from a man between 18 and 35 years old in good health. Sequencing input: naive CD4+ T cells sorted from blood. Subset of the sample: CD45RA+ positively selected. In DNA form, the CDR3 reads TGTGCCAGCAGCTTGGGACAGAAGAATCAGCCCCAGCATTTT. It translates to CASSLGQKNQPQHF.